Each of the 26 T cell receptor beta chains below was sequenced from the same sample in a study of T cell responses to AZD1222 COVID-19 vaccine. Profiling relied on immunoSEQ multiplex PCR, and the TCRdb table lists in-frame clones only, not all of them. Among some 120,000 clones listed, 70% to 90% were seen once. Sequenced here: peripheral blood, sampled on day 0 of AZD1222 vaccination. Source of these receptors: an adult in good health.

This chain links TRBV5-1 with TRBJ2-7, with a weak D call TRBD1 (6 bases). Trimming removed 0 bases from V and 4 bases from J, with 11 bases in between. Germline V CDR1 and CDR2: SGHRS, YFSETQ. CDR3 length: 14 amino acids. The CDR3, as DNA: TGCGCCAGCAGCTTGGGAGACAGGCCGTACGAGCAGTACTTC. Amino acids: CASSLGDRPYEQYF.

This chain joins TRBV7-9 and TRBJ1-2; 7 nucleotides line up with TRBD1. This CDR3 comprises 14 residues. The germline gives CDR1 SEHNR, CDR2 FQNEAQ (reference sequence). V trimming: 7 bases; J trimming: 7 bases; junction bases outside the gene matches: 12. The CDR3 sequence: CASNYEGAVRGYTF. As DNA, the CDR3 is TGTGCCAGCAATTACGAGGGGGCGGTACGTGGCTACACCTTC.

V and J are TRBV18 and TRBJ1-5; possibly TRBD1 for D (5 bases). The CDR3 covers 15 residues. Germline V gene sequence: CDR1 KGHSH, CDR2 LQKENI. Trimming removed 2 bases at V and 4 bases at J, with 12 bases between. The DNA for the CDR3 is TGTGCCAGCTCACCAGAAACAGGACCTAATCAGCCCCAGCATTTT. Protein product: CASSPETGPNQPQHF.

The rearrangement uses TRBV5-1 and TRBJ2-5; D may be TRBD1 or TRBD2 (6 bases each). Germline CDR1 and CDR2: SGHRS and YFSETQ. The CDR3 contains 15 residues. The V gene lost 4 bases and the J gene lost 1 base, with 14 bases spanning the gap. CDR3 sequence (DNA): TGCGCCAGCAGCACCCAACAGGGACTCCAAGAGACCCAGTACTTC. Translation gives CASSTQQGLQETQYF.

The chain has TRBV5-1 and TRBJ1-2, with D possibly matching TRBD1 (5 bases). With 0 bases removed from V and 5 bases from J, the gap between germline ends came to 8 bases. This CDR3 has 13 residues. CDR1 SGHRS and CDR2 YFSETQ come from the germline V gene. CDR3 nucleotides: TGCGCCAGCAGCTTGGTTCAGGGTTATGGCTACACCTTC. Its protein product is CASSLVQGYGYTF. Variable domain in full (rest from reference TRBV5-1 and TRBJ1-2): KAGVTQTPRYLIKTRGQQVTLSCSPISGHRSVSWYQQTPGQGLQFLFEYFSETQRNKGNFPGRFSGRQFSNSRSEMNVSTLELGDSALYLCASSLVQGYGYTFGSGTRLTVV.

The chain uses TRBV24-1 and TRBJ2-1; D may be TRBD1 (6 bases). From germline, CDR1 is KGHDR and CDR2 SFDVKD. V lost 3 bases to trimming and J lost 6 bases, with 11 bases between them. CDR3 size: 14 residues. The CDR3 is CATSDDLTGNEQFF. CDR3 nucleotides: TGTGCCACCAGTGATGATCTGACAGGCAATGAGCAGTTCTTC.

The CDR3 DNA follows: TGTGCCAGCAGTTTAGGACAGGGAAAGTCACCCCTCCACTTT. This translates into CASSLGQGKSPLHF. The J gene is TRBJ1-6, the V gene TRBV6-9, with 8 bases lining up with TRBD1. With V trimmed by 4 bases and J by 10 bases, 6 bases remained unmatched. From germline, CDR1 is MNHGY and CDR2 SVAAGI. There are 14 residues in the CDR3.

J is TRBJ1-5 and V is TRBV6-1; no clear D gene. Trimming stripped 3 bases from V and 5 bases from J, with 2 bases between. The germline gives CDR1 MNHNS, CDR2 SASEGT. The length of the CDR3 is 11 residues. CDR3 protein: CASSDYQPQHF. The CDR3 DNA reads TGTGCCAGCAGTGATTATCAGCCCCAGCATTTT.

This chain connects TRBV18 to TRBJ2-1, with TRBD2 identical over 8 bases. The V gene end was trimmed by 1 base and the J gene end by 0 bases; junction bases not matched to a gene: 8. From germline, CDR1 is KGHSH and CDR2 LQKENI. This CDR3 is built from 18 residues. CDR3 protein: CASSPRRTSSGSYNEQFF. The CDR3 bases are TGTGCCAGCTCACCACGGAGGACTAGCTCGGGCTCCTACAATGAGCAGTTCTTC.

The genes are TRBV19 and TRBJ2-7; weak D call: TRBD1 (6 bases). V dropped 2 bases and J dropped 5 bases, with 19 bases sitting between them. The CDR3 runs to 16 residues. From germline, CDR1 is LNHDA and CDR2 SQIVND (reference sequence). The CDR3: CASSINPFRGFHEQYF. The CDR3 region has the DNA TGTGCCAGTAGTATAAACCCCTTCAGGGGTTTTCACGAGCAGTACTTC.

The gene calls are TRBV7-3 and TRBJ2-7; D is undetermined. The CDR3 extends over 13 amino acids. V gave up 4 bases and J gave up 6 bases, with 13 bases separating them. Germline lookup yields CDR1 SGHTA and CDR2 FQGTGA. CDR3 loop: CASSSGPGREQYF. DNA for the CDR3: TGTGCCAGCAGCTCCGGACCTGGCCGCGAGCAGTACTTC.

The gene calls are TRBV30 and TRBJ1-6; no reliable D call. The CDR3 is made up of 15 amino acids. V was pared by 0 bases and J by 8 bases, with 14 bases between. In germline, CDR1 is GTSNPN, CDR2 SVGIG (reference sequence). The CDR3 is CAWSVARAGYSPLHF. CDR3 bases: TGTGCCTGGAGTGTAGCGCGGGCGGGGTATTCACCCCTCCACTTT.

The chain uses TRBV6-5 and TRBJ1-5; D unresolved. The V gene lost 5 bases and the J gene lost 0 bases, with 2 bases spanning the gap. The CDR3 contains 12 residues. The germline gives CDR1 MNHEY, CDR2 SVGAGI. CDR3 residues: CASSNSNQPQHF. For the CDR3, the DNA is TGTGCCAGCAGTAATAGCAATCAGCCCCAGCATTTT.

The chain carries TRBV6-6 and TRBJ1-5, with 7 bases fitting TRBD1. Germline trimming cut 0 bases from V and 6 bases from J; bases unmatched to any gene: 2. This CDR3 is built from 14 residues. The germline gives CDR1 MNHNY, CDR2 SVGAGI (reference sequence). The CDR3 nucleotides are TGTGCCAGCAGTTACTCGACAGGGACTCAGCCCCAGCATTTT. Its translation: CASSYSTGTQPQHF.

The rearrangement uses TRBV20-1 and TRBJ2-7; 7 nucleotides line up with TRBD2. After removal of 2 bases from V and 12 bases from J, the junction contained 7 bases not matched to a gene. The germline CDR1 and CDR2 sequences are DFQATT and SNEGSKA (reference sequence). The CDR3 loop spans 11 amino acids. CDR3 in amino acids: CSARPGGEWYF. The CDR3 nucleotides are TGCAGTGCTAGACCTGGGGGGGAATGGTACTTC.

The chain is built from TRBV7-2 and TRBJ2-4; D is possibly TRBD1 (6 bases). Trimming shortened V by 1 base and J by 10 bases, and 14 bases separated the two germline ends. Germline values: CDR1 SGHTA, CDR2 FQGNSA. The CDR3 extends over 14 amino acids. CDR3 loop: CASSLGVGARIQYF. CDR3 DNA sequence: TGTGCCAGCAGCTTAGGGGTGGGGGCACGAATTCAGTACTTC.

The CDR3 DNA is TGTGCCAGCAGTGAATTGGGGGTTAATCAGCCCCAGCATTTT. Encoded protein: CASSELGVNQPQHF. V gene TRBV2 combines with J gene TRBJ1-5; D is possibly TRBD1 (5 bases). The V end was cut by 2 bases, the J end by 4 bases, with 9 bases between. Germline-derived CDR1 and CDR2 are SNHLY and FYNNEI. CDR3 length: 14 amino acids.

The rearrangement links TRBV10-3 to TRBJ1-3; D uncertain. Between the trimmed V and J ends, which lost 0 bases and 6 bases, there was a span of 3 bases. CDR3 length equals 12 residues. Germline loops: CDR1 ENHRY, CDR2 SYGVKD. CDR3 coding DNA: TGTGCCATCAGTGAGTCTTTAAACACCATATATTTT. Its protein is CAISESLNTIYF.

This chain links TRBV7-2 with TRBJ2-4; unclear D gene. This CDR3 is 13 amino acids long. The V gene lost 2 bases and the J gene lost 10 bases, with 12 bases spanning the gap. Germline CDR1 reads SGHTA; CDR2 reads FQGNSA. The CDR3 spells CASSLSGRYIQYF. The DNA of the CDR3 is TGTGCCAGCAGCTTATCAGGTCGTTATATTCAGTACTTC.

The chain uses TRBV19 and TRBJ2-2; a possible D gene is TRBD1 (7 bases). There are 16 residues in the CDR3. V lost 7 bases and J lost 4, with 19 bases in between. In germline, CDR1 is LNHDA, CDR2 SQIVND (reference sequence). The CDR3 protein is CASTRGGRGGTGELFF. CDR3 DNA sequence: TGTGCCAGTACCCGAGGGGGCAGGGGAGGCACCGGGGAGCTGTTTTTT. The full variable domain, its missing parts supplied by reference TRBV19 and TRBJ2-2, is DGGITQSPKYLFRKEGQNVTLSCEQNLNHDAMYWYRQDPGQGLRLIYYSQIVNDFQKGDIAEGYSVSREKKESFPLTVTSAQKNPTAFYLCASTRGGRGGTGELFFGEGSRLTVL.

The table lists this clone with a few counts. The chain has TRBV29-1 and TRBJ2-7; D is uncertain. Trimming removed 0 bases at V and 6 bases at J, with 9 bases between. Looked up from germline, CDR1 is SQVTM and CDR2 is ANQGSEA. The CDR3 length is 12 residues. DNA of the CDR3: TGCAGCGTTGAAGAACAAATTTCCGAGCAGTACTTC. The encoded protein is CSVEEQISEQYF.

This chain links TRBV3-1 (or the pseudogene TRBV3-2) with TRBJ2-2; TRBD2 aligns across 9 bases. The CDR3 length is 16 residues. V lost 4 bases and J lost 6; bases outside the gene matches: 9. The germline gives CDR1 LGHDT, CDR2 YNNKEL (reference sequence). This CDR3 reads CASSLARTSDSGELFF. CDR3 sequence (DNA): TGTGCCAGCAGCCTCGCCAGGACTAGCGATTCCGGGGAGCTGTTTTTT.

This clone came up many times. The CDR3 region is CASSRQVSSGNTIYF. CDR3 bases: TGTGCCAGCAGCCGACAGGTCAGCTCTGGAAACACCATATATTTT. V usage is TRBV14 and J usage is TRBJ1-3, with a possible D match to TRBD1 (6 bases). The CDR3 length is 15 residues. Germline V gene lookup returns CDR1 SGHDN and CDR2 FVKESK. Trimming stripped 4 bases from V and 0 bases from J, with 10 bases between.

The V call is TRBV14, the J call TRBJ1-4; no clear D gene. CDR1 and CDR2 from the germline V gene are SGHDN and FVKESK. V lost 4 bases to trimming and J lost 5 bases, with 8 bases between them. This CDR3 is 13 amino acids long. The chain's CDR3 is CASSRGMNEKLFF. As DNA, the CDR3 is TGTGCCAGCAGCCGCGGGATGAATGAAAAACTGTTTTTT.

The V gene is TRBV6-4, the J gene TRBJ2-3, with no clear D. V was shortened by 0 bases and J by 0 bases, with 4 bases between the two germline ends. Germline V gene lookup returns CDR1 MRHNA and CDR2 SNTAGT. There are 14 residues in the CDR3. CDR3 in DNA: TGTGCCAGCAGTGACTCGACTAGCACAGATACGCAGTATTTT. Its protein is CASSDSTSTDTQYF.

This clone occurred a few times. The chain is built from TRBV11-3 and TRBJ2-1; TRBD2 matches at 7 bases. Germline values: CDR1 SGHNT, CDR2 YENEEA. V lost 1 base to trimming and J lost 9 bases; unmatched junction nucleotides: 15. This CDR3 is built from 17 residues. The CDR3 spells CASSLGITDSSGGEQFF. The CDR3 DNA sequence: TGTGCCAGCAGCTTAGGTATCACGGACTCTAGCGGCGGTGAGCAGTTCTTC.